This T cell receptor beta chain was observed in a study of blood T cell repertoires in COVID-19 (dated by TCRdb to between 2020 and 2021). Notes on the research overall: Collaborator samples came from the United States, Italy and Spain and covered acute and convalescent phases of COVID-19. The material from the prospective study consisted of cDNA or gDNA derived from T cells, B-cell-depleted T cells, or PBMCs. Deeply sampled blood TCRbeta repertoires from subjects exposed to, actively infected with, or recovered from COVID-19 were included in the dataset. The repertoires were released in a freely available public database intended as a resource for research on the immune response to SARS-CoV-2. The samples were drawn from two sources: the first 160 participants of the ongoing ImmuneRACE study, and some 1,300 subjects contributed by 6 global collaborators. Nearly every sample came with metadata listing a de-identified subject ID, COVID-19 status, age in years and sex. Where available, HLA class I and class II types were obtained from metadata supplied by the sample provider rather than from assay-based typing.

This clone was recorded a few times. The antigen this receptor binds is unknown. No quality values exist for individual bases; no much larger clone is one base distant. Study-level results and caveats: Clinical and demographic metadata were provided uncurated, with the amount varying by source and participant.

The immunoSEQ Assay, a bias-controlled multiplex PCR, was used to amplify TCRbeta CDR3 regions from genomic DNA. The paper's processing steps were these. Nucleated cell counts per sample were estimated from amplification of reference gene primers within the assay. To quantify the absolute abundance of each unique TCRbeta CDR3 rearrangement, sequence reads were collapsed and filtered. Productive Simpson clonality was computed per sample as the square root of Simpson's diversity index over productive rearrangements. TCRdb retrieved this table from immuneACCESS and kept in-frame rearrangements only. Not all clones are present; in checked studies, unresolved V genes account for under half, and no reason is known for the remainder. V and J calls and clone size are given by that table; D and trimming were obtained from the DNA. The sample includes approximately 40,000 clones, with approximately 90% observed a single time. 20% to 25% of the sample goes to the ten largest clones.

The junction carries 18 bases between V and J, which are trimmed by 2 bases and 4 bases respectively. Based on the germline V gene, the CDR1 and CDR2 sequences are ENHRY and SYGVKD. Including cysteine and phenylalanine, the CDR3 has 17 amino acids. Just CDR3 DNA is preserved here, 51 bases in frame from base 1. Whole blood was collected in K2EDTA tubes by collaborating institutions according to the institutions' own protocols. Collaborator samples were shipped for TCRbeta analysis as frozen whole blood, isolated PBMCs, or DNA extracted from either sample type. The sample comprised peripheral blood. The TCR originated in a man in his 60s with acute or convalescent COVID-19. This chain joins TRBV10-3 to TRBJ2-1; 7 matching bases give a weak D call of TRBD1. The DNA sequence follows: TGTGCCATCAGTGAGAGCAGGGGGAGGTCTGGATACAATGAGCAGTTCTTC. This encodes CAISESRGRSGYNEQFF.